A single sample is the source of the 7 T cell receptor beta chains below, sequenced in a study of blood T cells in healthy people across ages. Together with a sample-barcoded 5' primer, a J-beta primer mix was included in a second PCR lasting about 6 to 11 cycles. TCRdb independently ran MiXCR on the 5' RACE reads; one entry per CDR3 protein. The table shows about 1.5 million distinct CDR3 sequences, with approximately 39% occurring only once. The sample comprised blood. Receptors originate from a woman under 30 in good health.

The CDR3 nucleotides are TGTGCCAGCAGCCAAGAGGCTCTCGTCTATGGCTACACCTTC. This sequence encodes CASSQEALVYGYTF. The chain employs TRBV4-2 and TRBJ1-2, with D uncertain. Trimming took off 0 bases at V and 4 bases at J, with 9 bases between the two ends. This CDR3 region has 14 residues. Germline V gene lookup returns CDR1 LGHNA and CDR2 YNFKEQ.

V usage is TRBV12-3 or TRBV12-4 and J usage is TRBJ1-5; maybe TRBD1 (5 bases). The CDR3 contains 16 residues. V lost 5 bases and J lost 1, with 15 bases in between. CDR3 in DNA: TGTGCCAGCAGTCCCCGCCGGGACCGAAGCAATCAGCCCCAGCATTTT. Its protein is CASSPRRDRSNQPQHF.

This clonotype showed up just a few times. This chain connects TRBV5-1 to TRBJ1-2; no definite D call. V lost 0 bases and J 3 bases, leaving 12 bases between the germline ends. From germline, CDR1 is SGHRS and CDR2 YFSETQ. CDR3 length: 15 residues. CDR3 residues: CASSLGVHGDYGYTF. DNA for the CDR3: TGCGCCAGCAGCTTGGGGGTCCACGGTGACTATGGCTACACCTTC.

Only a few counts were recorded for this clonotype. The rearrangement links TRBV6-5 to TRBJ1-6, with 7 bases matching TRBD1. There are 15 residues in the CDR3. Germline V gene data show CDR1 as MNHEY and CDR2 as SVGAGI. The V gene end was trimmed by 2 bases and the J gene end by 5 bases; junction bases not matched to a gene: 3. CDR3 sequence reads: CASSYDRANNSPLHF. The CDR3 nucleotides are TGTGCCAGCAGTTACGACAGGGCCAATAATTCACCCCTCCACTTT.

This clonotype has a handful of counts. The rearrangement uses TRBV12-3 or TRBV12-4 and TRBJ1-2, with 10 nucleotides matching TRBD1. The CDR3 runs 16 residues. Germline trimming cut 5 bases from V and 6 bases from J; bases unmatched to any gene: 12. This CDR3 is CASSPGTGARGDGYTF. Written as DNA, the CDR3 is TGTGCCAGCAGTCCCGGGACAGGGGCCAGAGGAGATGGCTACACCTTC.

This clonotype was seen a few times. The CDR3 loop is CASSFGPTETQYF. CDR3 DNA: TGTGCCAGCAGCTTCGGACCTACCGAGACCCAGTACTTC. This chain joins TRBV9 and TRBJ2-5; D is unresolved. V was cut by 4 bases and J by 5 bases, with 12 bases left in between. Germline V gene sequence: CDR1 SGDLS, CDR2 YYNGEE. The CDR3 has 13 amino acids.

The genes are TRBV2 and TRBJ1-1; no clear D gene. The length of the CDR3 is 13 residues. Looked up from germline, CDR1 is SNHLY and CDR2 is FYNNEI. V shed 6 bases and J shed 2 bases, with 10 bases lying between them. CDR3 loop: CASRTRINTEAFF. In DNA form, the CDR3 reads TGTGCCAGCAGGACCCGCATAAACACTGAAGCTTTCTTT.